This T cell receptor beta chain was captured by sequencing in a study of Graves' ophthalmopathy and Graves' hyperthyroidism. Regarding the study as a whole: Most thyroid-expanded clonotypes exceeding 0.001 frequency were also found in blood.

Other autoimmune disease, uncontrolled infection, pregnancy and lactation led to exclusion. Amplified material comprised TCR beta CDR3 regions derived from RNA transcripts. Second-round multiplex PCR came after a first-round RT-PCR that employed HTBI primers. Each CDR3 protein is one row after TCRdb ran MiXCR on the multiplex PCR reads. This table holds fewer than 600,000 distinct CDR3 sequences, roughly an eighth found once. CDR1 is MNHEY and CDR2 is SMNVEV in the germline V gene (reference sequence). The CDR3 covers 13 residues. Notes on this clonotype: Its antigen is not identified. Germline is not matched at one junction end, which may reflect a read error.

This receptor was obtained from a woman aged 25-40 years with Graves' ophthalmopathy. The V and J genes are TRBV27 and TRBJ2-2; a weak D match, TRBD2 (5 bases). The specimen was blood. The CDR3, as DNA: TGTGCCAGCAGTTTACCTTACACCGGGGAGCTGTCTTTT. It specifies CASSLPYTGELSF.